This is a list of T cell receptor beta chains from one sample in a study of cytomegalovirus exposure and HLA in healthy donors. Here immunoSEQ multiplex PCR was the method, and the copy in TCRdb shows in-frame clones only, minus some. The table shows under 200,000 clones, with 60% to 85% occurring only once. Sequenced input: PBMCs. These receptors were obtained from a woman aged 30 to 39 in good health and CMV-seronegative. CDR3s include the opening cysteine and the closing phenylalanine or tryptophan. D genes are given only for firm matches. Rows give clone size only sometimes, using once, few, many, or a class for an expanded clone.

v_gene	abundance	j_gene	d_gene	CDR3nt	CDR3aa
TRBV28	-	TRBJ1-3	TRBD1	TGTGCCAGCAGTACTCGACAGGGGCGAGGGTTCGCAAACACCATATATTTT	CASSTRQGRGFANTIYF
TRBV6-5	-	TRBJ2-1	-	TGTGCCAGCAAGGGGAACCAGCAGTTCTTC	CASKGNQQFF
TRBV5-4	-	TRBJ2-3	TRBD2	TGTGCCAGCAGCCATCCCACTAGCGGGGTGACAGATACGCAGTATTTT	CASSHPTSGVTDTQYF
TRBV18	once	TRBJ1-1	-	TGTGCCAGCTCACCGAGGAGGGAGGGCACTGAAGCTTTCTTT	CASSPRREGTEAFF
TRBV12-5	-	TRBJ2-7	-	TGTGCTAGTGCTCCCCGACTAGGAACCTACGAGCAGTACTTC	CASAPRLGTYEQYF
TRBV11-2	few	TRBJ1-4	TRBD1	TGTGCCAGCAGCCCTGGACAGGGGTATGAAAAACTGTTTTTT	CASSPGQGYEKLFF
TRBV5-1	-	TRBJ1-6	-	TGCGCCAGCAGCTTAGGGGACACCTATAATTCACCCCTCCACTTT	CASSLGDTYNSPLHF
TRBV5-1	-	TRBJ2-5	-	TGCGCCAGCAGCTTGGAGGACGGGCCAGGGGAGACCCAGTACTTC	CASSLEDGPGETQYF
TRBV5-1	-	TRBJ2-3	TRBD1	TGCGCCAGCGGGGACAGTTTTATGACAGATACGCAGTATTTT	CASGDSFMTDTQYF
TRBV5-4	few	TRBJ1-6	-	TGTGCCAGCAGCTTGGGAAGGGACATAAATTCACCCCTCCACTTT	CASSLGRDINSPLHF
TRBV29-1	-	TRBJ2-1	TRBD2	TGCAGCGTTGAAGGGACTAGCGGGGGGCCTTCCTCCTACAATGAGCAGTTCTTC	CSVEGTSGGPSSYNEQFF
TRBV30	-	TRBJ2-7	-	TGTGCCTGGAGTGGGACAGCCGCCTACGAGCAGTACTTC	CAWSGTAAYEQYF
TRBV30	-	TRBJ1-6	TRBD1	TGTGCCGGCTCGGGACAGGGAACGGATTCACCCCTCCACTTT	CAGSGQGTDSPLHF
TRBV19	-	TRBJ2-3	-	TGTGCCAGTAGTTTCTCTCCCCAGGATACGCAGTATTTT	CASSFSPQDTQYF
TRBV5-5	-	TRBJ2-2	-	TGTGCCAGCAGCTTGGGGACGCAGGGGAACGGGGAGCTGTTTTTT	CASSLGTQGNGELFF
TRBV18	-	TRBJ2-1	TRBD2	TGTGCCAGCTCACCGGGACTAGCGGGGGGGCCGAGGAATGAGCAGTTCTTC	CASSPGLAGGPRNEQFF
TRBV19	-	TRBJ2-7	TRBD1	TGTGCCAGTAGTAGGGACAGATACTACGAGCAGTACTTC	CASSRDRYYEQYF
TRBV19	once	TRBJ2-7	TRBD2	TGTGCCAGTAGTTCAGCCGGGACTAGTTCCTACGAGCAGTACTTC	CASSSAGTSSYEQYF
TRBV5-1	-	TRBJ1-1	TRBD1	TGCGCCAGCAGCAACACCGGGACAGGAAGGGGAGCTTTCTTT	CASSNTGTGRGAFF
TRBV7-2	-	TRBJ1-6	-	TGTGCCAGCAGTCCCCTTCCCCGGGGGAATTCACCCCTCCACTTT	CASSPLPRGNSPLHF
TRBV29-1	few	TRBJ2-5	TRBD2	TGCAGCGCTCTAGCGGGGGCGGGGGGAGAGACCCAGTACTTC	CSALAGAGGETQYF
TRBV12-5	few	TRBJ1-6	TRBD1	TGTGCTAGTGGTCTCCCGGGACAGGCGACACCCCTCCACTTT	CASGLPGQATPLHF
TRBV18	few	TRBJ1-6	TRBD1	TGTGCCAGCTCACTAAACCGGGACAGCTATAATTCACCCCTCCACTTT	CASSLNRDSYNSPLHF
TRBV2	-	TRBJ2-2	-	TGTGCCAGCAGTACCGGGACTGTACACACCGGGGAGCTGTTTTTT	CASSTGTVHTGELFF
TRBV7-2	-	TRBJ1-5	-	TGTGCCAGCAGCTTATCCGTCCAGGGTTATAGCAATCAGCCCCAGCATTTT	CASSLSVQGYSNQPQHF
TRBV10-2	-	TRBJ2-5	-	TGCGCCAGCAGTGGAGGATACGAGACCCAGTACTTC	CASSGGYETQYF
TRBV28	-	TRBJ2-3	TRBD2	TGTGCCAGCAGTCCGAGCGGGGGCTTGTATACGCAGTATTTT	CASSPSGGLYTQYF
TRBV25-1	-	TRBJ2-5	-	TGTGCCAGCAGTCCATTGCAGGGATCTGGGGAGACCCAGTACTTC	CASSPLQGSGETQYF
TRBV19	-	TRBJ1-5	-	TGTGCCAGTAGTATAGGTACGGGGCCCCAGCATTTT	CASSIGTGPQHF
TRBV2	-	TRBJ1-2	-	TGTGCCAGCCTAAAACCCCCCTATGGCTACACCTTC	CASLKPPYGYTF
TRBV7-3	-	TRBJ2-5	-	TGTGCCAGCAGCTTATGGGGGGATCGGGAGACCCAGTACTTC	CASSLWGDRETQYF
TRBV11-3	few	TRBJ1-2	-	TGTGCCAGCAGCTTAGGCTCCGGGTACTCTGGCTACACCTTC	CASSLGSGYSGYTF
TRBV7-2	-	TRBJ2-7	TRBD2	TGTGCCAGCAGCTTAGGGAGCGGGGGAGGTTACGAGCAGTACTTC	CASSLGSGGGYEQYF
TRBV5-1	once	TRBJ2-3	TRBD2	TGCGCCAGCAGCTTCTCCTCGACTAGCGGGGGGGCCACAGATACGCAGTATTTT	CASSFSSTSGGATDTQYF
TRBV5-4	-	TRBJ2-3	TRBD2	TGTGCCAGCAGCTTGGGACTAGCGGAGACAGATACGCAGTATTTT	CASSLGLAETDTQYF
TRBV27	-	TRBJ1-1	TRBD1	TGTGCCAGCAGTCTCCGGGACAGGCCCTCCGTAGGTGAAGCTTTCTTT	CASSLRDRPSVGEAFF
TRBV7-9	-	TRBJ1-2	-	TGTGCCAGCAGCTTACCCCGACTTCCCTATGGCTACACCTTC	CASSLPRLPYGYTF
TRBV9	-	TRBJ2-1	-	TGTGCCAGCAGGGGGGAGGGGGGATCCGGCAATGAGCAGTTCTTC	CASRGEGGSGNEQFF
TRBV27	few	TRBJ2-7	-	TGTGCCACCCGAGGATCGGGGAATGGCTACGAGCAGTACTTC	CATRGSGNGYEQYF
TRBV29-1	few	TRBJ1-1	-	TGCAGCGTTGTTACAGGGAAAACTGAAGCTTTCTTT	CSVVTGKTEAFF
TRBV10-3	-	TRBJ2-1	TRBD2	TGTGCCATCAGTGAGTCAGCGGGGACGTACAATGAGCAGTTCTTC	CAISESAGTYNEQFF
TRBV29-1	-	TRBJ2-3	-	TGCAGCGTTGAGGAGGGGCTAGTGGCAGATACGCAGTATTTT	CSVEEGLVADTQYF
TRBV4-1	-	TRBJ1-4	-	TGCGCCAGCAGCAAAGGGGAGGGGGAAAAACTGTTTTTT	CASSKGEGEKLFF
TRBV28	-	TRBJ2-3	TRBD1	TGTGCCAGCAGAGGACAGGGCGAAGATACGCAGTATTTT	CASRGQGEDTQYF
TRBV13	-	TRBJ2-2	-	TGTGCCAGCAGCCCCCCATGGGAGGGGGTGAACGCGAACACCGGGGAGCTGTTTTTT	CASSPPWEGVNANTGELFF
TRBV9	-	TRBJ1-6	-	TGTGCCATCAGTTACTCTAATTCACCCCTCCACTTT	CAISYSNSPLHF
TRBV18	-	TRBJ1-1	TRBD1	TGTGCCAGCTCACTCGACAGGGGAACTGAAGCTTTCTTT	CASSLDRGTEAFF
TRBV28	-	TRBJ2-1	TRBD2	TGTGCCAGCAGTTCTAGCGGGGGGGCAGGTTGGGAGCAGTTCTTC	CASSSSGGAGWEQFF
TRBV6-1	-	TRBJ1-1	TRBD1	TGTGCCAGCAGGGAAGGGACAGCGAACACTGAAGCTTTCTTT	CASREGTANTEAFF
TRBV19	many	TRBJ1-2	TRBD1	TGTGCCAGTAGTTTAGCCGGACAGGGGTATCGTGGCTACACCTTC	CASSLAGQGYRGYTF
TRBV19	-	TRBJ1-1	-	TGTGCCAGTAGTATTAAGGGACACATGAACACTGAAGCTTTCTTT	CASSIKGHMNTEAFF
TRBV18	-	TRBJ1-5	-	TGTGCCAGCTCACAAAGGGCCCCTGACAGTGATCAGCCCCAGCATTTT	CASSQRAPDSDQPQHF
TRBV6-5	-	TRBJ1-6	-	TGTGCCAGCGGCGTGGGTGGAGTGTCCCTCCACTTT	CASGVGGVSLHF
TRBV5-1	once	TRBJ2-3	TRBD2	TGCGCCAGCAGCCCTATAGCGGGGGGCGACACAGATACGCAGTATTTT	CASSPIAGGDTDTQYF
TRBV2	medium-sized	TRBJ2-7	-	TGTGCCAGCAGTGTTTACGAGACCTACGAGCAGTACTTC	CASSVYETYEQYF
TRBV11-2	-	TRBJ2-7	TRBD2	TGTGCCAGCAGCTTAGTAGCGGGGGGGAACGAGCAGTACTTC	CASSLVAGGNEQYF
TRBV18	few	TRBJ1-1	-	TGTGCCAGCTCGCCGGGGGTTCTCACTGAAGCTTTCTTT	CASSPGVLTEAFF